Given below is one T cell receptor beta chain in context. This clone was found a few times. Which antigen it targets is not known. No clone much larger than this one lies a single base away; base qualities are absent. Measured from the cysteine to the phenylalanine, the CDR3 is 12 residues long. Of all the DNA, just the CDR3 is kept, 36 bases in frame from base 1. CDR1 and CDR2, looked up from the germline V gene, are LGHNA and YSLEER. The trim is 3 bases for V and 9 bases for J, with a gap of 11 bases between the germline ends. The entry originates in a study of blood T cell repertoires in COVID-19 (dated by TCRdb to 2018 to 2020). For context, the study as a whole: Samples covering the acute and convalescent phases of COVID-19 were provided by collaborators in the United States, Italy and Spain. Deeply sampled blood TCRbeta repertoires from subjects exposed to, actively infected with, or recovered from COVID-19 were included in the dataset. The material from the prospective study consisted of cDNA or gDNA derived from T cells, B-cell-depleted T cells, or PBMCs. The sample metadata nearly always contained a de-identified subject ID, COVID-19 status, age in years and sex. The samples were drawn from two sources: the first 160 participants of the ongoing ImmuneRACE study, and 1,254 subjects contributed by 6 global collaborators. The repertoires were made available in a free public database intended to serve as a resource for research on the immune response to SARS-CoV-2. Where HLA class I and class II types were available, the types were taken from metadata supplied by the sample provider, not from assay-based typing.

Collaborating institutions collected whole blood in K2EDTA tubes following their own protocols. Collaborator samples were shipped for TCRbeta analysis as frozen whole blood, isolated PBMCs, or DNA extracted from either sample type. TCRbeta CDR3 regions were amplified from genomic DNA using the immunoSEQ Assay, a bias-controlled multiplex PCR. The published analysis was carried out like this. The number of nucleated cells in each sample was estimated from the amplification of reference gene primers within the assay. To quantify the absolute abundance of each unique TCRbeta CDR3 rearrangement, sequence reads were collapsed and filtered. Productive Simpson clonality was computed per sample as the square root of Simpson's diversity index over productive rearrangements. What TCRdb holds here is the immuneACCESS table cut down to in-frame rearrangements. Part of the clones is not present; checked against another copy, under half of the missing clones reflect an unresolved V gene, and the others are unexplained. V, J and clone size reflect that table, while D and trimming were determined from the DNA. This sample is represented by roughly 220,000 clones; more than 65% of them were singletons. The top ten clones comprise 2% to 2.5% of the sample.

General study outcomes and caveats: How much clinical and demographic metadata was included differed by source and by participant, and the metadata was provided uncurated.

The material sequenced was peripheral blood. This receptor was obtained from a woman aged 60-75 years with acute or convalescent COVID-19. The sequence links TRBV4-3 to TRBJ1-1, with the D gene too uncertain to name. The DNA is TGCGCCAGCAGCCACAAAGGAGGGAAAGCTTTCTTT. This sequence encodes CASSHKGGKAFF.